The 9 T cell receptor beta chains in this list originate from one sample, sequenced in a study of CD8 T cells in Susac syndrome. RNA in amounts of 0.5 to 1 ug was reverse transcribed with random hexamers. TCRdb independently ran MiXCR on the immunoSEQ multiplex PCR reads; one entry per CDR3 protein. Of about 400,000 distinct CDR3 sequences listed, more than 70% are singletons. The specimen sequenced was CD8+ T cells from PBMCs. The receptors here all came from a human donor with multiple sclerosis.

This clonotype was detected a few times. V and J are TRBV27 and TRBJ1-2, with D unresolved. The V and J ends lost 5 bases and 2 bases respectively, with 9 bases between them. Germline V gene lookup returns CDR1 MNHEY and CDR2 SMNVEV (reference sequence). This CDR3 comprises 13 residues. CDR3: CASSPAGNYGYTF. The CDR3, as DNA: TGTGCCAGCAGTCCCGCGGGGAACTATGGCTACACCTTC.

The V call is TRBV29-1, the J call TRBJ2-7, with 9 bases that match TRBD1. V lost 1 base to trimming and J lost 5 bases; unmatched junction nucleotides: 3. Germline CDR1 is SQVTM and CDR2 is ANQGSEA. The CDR3 totals 13 residues. CDR3 sequence: CSVEGTGADEQYF. CDR3 in DNA: TGCAGCGTTGAAGGGACAGGGGCCGACGAGCAGTACTTC.

V and J are TRBV7-8 and TRBJ2-7; maybe TRBD2 (5 bases). V was clipped by 1 base and J by 1 base, with 11 bases between them. CDR1 and CDR2 from the germline V gene are SGHVS and FQNEAQ. CDR3 length equals 15 residues. The CDR3 bases are TGTGCCAGCAGCTTAGAAACGGAGGCGTCCTACGAGCAGTACTTC. It is translated as CASSLETEASYEQYF. Filled out from reference TRBV7-8 and TRBJ2-7, the complete variable domain reads GAGVSQSPRYKVAKRGQDVALRCDPISGHVSLFWYQQALGQGPEFLTYFQNEAQLDKSGLPSDRFFAERPEGSVSTLKIQRTQQEDSAVYLCASSLETEASYEQYFGPGTRLTVT.

The rearrangement uses TRBV6-5 and TRBJ2-7, with D unclear. The CDR3 sequence is 13 residues long. V dropped 7 bases and J dropped 1 base, with 11 bases sitting between them. Germline CDR1 MNHEY, CDR2 SVGAGI. CDR3 coding DNA: TGTGCCAGCACCCCCGCCATTTCCTACGAGCAGTACTTC. The encoded protein is CASTPAISYEQYF.

The genes are TRBV27 and TRBJ2-1; 9 bases match TRBD1. This CDR3 has 15 residues. The germline V gene encodes CDR1 MNHEY and CDR2 SMNVEV (reference sequence). V dropped 5 bases and J dropped 1; count of bases not matched to a gene: 3. The CDR3: CASSNGQGSYNEQFF. For the CDR3, the DNA is TGTGCCAGCAGTAACGGACAGGGGTCCTACAATGAGCAGTTCTTC.

This clonotype appeared once. The V call is TRBV18, the J call TRBJ2-1; possible D gene TRBD1, 6 bases. V lost 4 bases and J 10 bases, leaving 11 bases between the germline ends. Germline V gene lookup returns CDR1 KGHSH and CDR2 LQKENI. CDR3 length: 12 residues. CDR3 sequence (DNA): TGTGCCAGCTCACTCGGGACAAAGGAGCAGTTCTTC. Protein: CASSLGTKEQFF. Full variable domain (missing parts from reference TRBV18 and TRBJ2-1): NAGVMQNPRHLVRRRGQEARLRCSPMKGHSHVYWYRQLPEEGLKFMVYLQKENIIDESGMPKERFSAEFPKEGPSILRIQQVVRGDSAAYFCASSLGTKEQFFGPGTRLTVL.

J is TRBJ2-3 and V is TRBV3-1; D gene unclear. Between the trimmed V and J ends, which lost 0 bases and 2 bases, there was a span of 15 bases. Germline CDR1 LGHDT, CDR2 YNNKEL (reference sequence). This CDR3 comprises 17 residues. This chain's CDR3 is CASSQDRTRLPTDTQYF. The CDR3 coding sequence is TGTGCCAGCAGCCAAGATCGTACGAGACTTCCCACAGATACGCAGTATTTT.

This clonotype was counted once. The V call is TRBV5-1, the J call TRBJ2-7; 8 bases match TRBD2. Germline-derived CDR1 and CDR2 are SGHRS and YFSETQ. The V gene end was trimmed by 2 bases and the J gene end by 3 bases; junction bases not matched to a gene: 7. The CDR3 sequence is 15 residues long. The CDR3 sequence is CASSFAGGISYEQYF. DNA of the CDR3: TGCGCCAGCAGCTTCGCGGGGGGCATAAGCTACGAGCAGTACTTC. The full variable domain, in which reference TRBV5-1 and TRBJ2-7 provide the parts outside the CDR3, is KAGVTQTPRYLIKTRGQQVTLSCSPISGHRSVSWYQQTPGQGLQFLFEYFSETQRNKGNFPGRFSGRQFSNSRSEMNVSTLELGDSALYLCASSFAGGISYEQYFGPGTRLTVT.

This chain uses TRBV12-3 or TRBV12-4 with TRBJ1-4, with unresolved D. V was cut by 8 bases and J by 0 bases, with 7 bases left in between. The CDR3 runs 13 residues. DNA for the CDR3: TGTGCCAGCCGAGACGCAACTAATGAAAAACTGTTTTTT. It yields the protein CASRDATNEKLFF.